This T cell receptor (beta chain) was found in a study of T cells in Graves' hyperthyroidism and ophthalmopathy. Uncontrolled infection, other autoimmune disease, pregnancy or lactation disqualified patients from enrolment. V gave up 7 bases and J gave up 4 bases, with 19 bases separating them. The CDR3 has 16 amino acids. The germline V gene has CDR1 SGHAT and CDR2 FQDESV (reference sequence). Amplification of TCR beta CDR3 regions was performed using RNA transcripts as template. The HTBI primer set served for first-round RT-PCR of the TCR CDR3. TCRdb fed the multiplex PCR reads into MiXCR, producing one record per CDR3 protein. The sample contains about 270,000 distinct CDR3 sequences, around 25% of which appear only once. This clonotype turned up a few times.

The clonotype comes from a woman in her thirties or forties with Graves' ophthalmopathy. The chain carries TRBV11-1 and TRBJ2-2; D is undetermined. Sequencing was carried out using blood. CDR3 sequence reads: CASTLGKGSPTGELFF. Written as DNA, the CDR3 is TGTGCCAGCACCTTGGGAAAAGGGTCACCCACCGGGGAGCTGTTTTTT.